This entry concerns a single TCR beta chain. This entry comes from a study of blood T cell repertoires in COVID-19. Study overall: The samples span acute and convalescent COVID-19 from the United States, Italy and Spain.

How the authors handled the data: Reference gene primer amplification gave estimated nucleated cell counts. The method was immunoSEQ multiplex PCR; TCRdb's version includes in-frame clones alone and lacks a portion of them. V, J and clone size derive from that table, while D and trimming were established from the DNA sequence. Found here are around 250,000 clones, approximately 91% of them singletons; the top ten hold about 0.7%. The source of this sequence is a human donor in a cohort sampled during active COVID-19. Sample: peripheral blood.

CDR3 in amino acids: CASSLSGLNTEAFF. The CDR3 nucleotides are TGTGCCAGCAGCTTATCTGGGCTGAACACTGAAGCTTTCTTT. V is TRBV7-2 and J is TRBJ1-1; D remains ambiguous. The V end was cut by 2 bases, the J end by 0 bases, with 7 bases between. The CDR3 is 14 residues long. CDR1 is SGHTA and CDR2 is FQGNSA in the germline V gene. Full variable domain (missing parts from reference TRBV7-2 and TRBJ1-1): GAGVSQSPSNKVTEKGKDVELRCDPISGHTALYWYRQSLGQGLEFLIYFQGNSAPDKSGLPSDRFSAERTGGSVSTLTIQRTQQEDSAVYLCASSLSGLNTEAFFGQGTRLTVV.